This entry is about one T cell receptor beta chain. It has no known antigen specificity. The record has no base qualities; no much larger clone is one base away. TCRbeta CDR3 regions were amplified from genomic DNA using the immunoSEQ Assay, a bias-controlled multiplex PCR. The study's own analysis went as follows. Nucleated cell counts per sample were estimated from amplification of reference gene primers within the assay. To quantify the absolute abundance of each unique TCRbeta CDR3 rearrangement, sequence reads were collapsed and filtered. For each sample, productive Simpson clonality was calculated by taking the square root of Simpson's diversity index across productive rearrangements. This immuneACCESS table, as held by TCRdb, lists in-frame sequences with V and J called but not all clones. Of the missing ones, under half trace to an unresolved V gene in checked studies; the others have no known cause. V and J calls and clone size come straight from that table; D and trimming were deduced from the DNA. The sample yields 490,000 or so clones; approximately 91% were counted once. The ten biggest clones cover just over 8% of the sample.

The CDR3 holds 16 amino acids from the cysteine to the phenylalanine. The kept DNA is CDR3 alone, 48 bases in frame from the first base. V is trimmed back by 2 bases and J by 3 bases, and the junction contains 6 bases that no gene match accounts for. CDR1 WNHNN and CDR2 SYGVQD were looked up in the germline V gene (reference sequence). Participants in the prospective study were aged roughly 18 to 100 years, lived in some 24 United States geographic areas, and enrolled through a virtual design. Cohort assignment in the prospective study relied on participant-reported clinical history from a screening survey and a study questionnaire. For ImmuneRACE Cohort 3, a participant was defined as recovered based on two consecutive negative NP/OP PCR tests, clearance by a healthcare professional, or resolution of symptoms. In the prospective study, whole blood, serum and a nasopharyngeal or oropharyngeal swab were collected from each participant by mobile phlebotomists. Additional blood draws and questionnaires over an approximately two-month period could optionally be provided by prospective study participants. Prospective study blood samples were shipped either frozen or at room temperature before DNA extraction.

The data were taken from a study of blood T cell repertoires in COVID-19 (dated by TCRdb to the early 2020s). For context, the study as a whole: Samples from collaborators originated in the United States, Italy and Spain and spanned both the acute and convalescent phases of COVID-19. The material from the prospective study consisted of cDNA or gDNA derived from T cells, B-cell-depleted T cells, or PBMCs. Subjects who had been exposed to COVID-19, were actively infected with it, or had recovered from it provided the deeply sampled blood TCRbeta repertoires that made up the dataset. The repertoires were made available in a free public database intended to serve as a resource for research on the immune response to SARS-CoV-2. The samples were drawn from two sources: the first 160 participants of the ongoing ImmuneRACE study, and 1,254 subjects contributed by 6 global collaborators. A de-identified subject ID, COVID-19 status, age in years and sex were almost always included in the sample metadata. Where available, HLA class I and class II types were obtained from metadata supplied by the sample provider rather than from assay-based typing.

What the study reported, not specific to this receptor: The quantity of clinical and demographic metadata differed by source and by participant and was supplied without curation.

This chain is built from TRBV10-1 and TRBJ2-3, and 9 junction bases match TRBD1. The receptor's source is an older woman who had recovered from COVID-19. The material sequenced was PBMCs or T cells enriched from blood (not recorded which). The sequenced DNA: TGCGCCAGCAGTGAGACAAACAGGGGGCCGACAGATACGCAGTATTTT. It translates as CASSETNRGPTDTQYF.